This TCR beta chain was identified in a study of T cell repertoires in cytomegalovirus infection. Study summary: Matching HLA type and CMV infection were both indicated by public TCR beta signatures.

The CDR3 has 18 residues. Looked up from germline, CDR1 is SGHDN and CDR2 is FVKESK. Trimming removed 0 bases from V and 3 bases from J; junction bases left unmatched: 13. TCRdb reprocessed the reads via MiXCR and lists one record per CDR3 protein. The sample yields about 310,000 distinct CDR3 sequences, roughly 9.3% seen once. This clonotype was counted many times. This receptor was taken from a human donor in good health (CMV status not recorded). Some clones in this sample may be carry-over from other donors' samples. Sequencing used PBMCs. This chain links TRBV14 with TRBJ2-7; 8 bases are a match to TRBD2. CDR3 in DNA: TGTGCCAGCAGCCAAGATTGGGGAGTAGCGGGGATTCACTACGAGCAGTACTTC. It encodes CASSQDWGVAGIHYEQYF.